This T cell receptor beta chain was recorded in a study of blood T cell repertoires in COVID-19. Study in general: The United States, Italy and Spain provided the acute and convalescent COVID-19 samples. T cells, B-cell-depleted T cells, or PBMCs supplied cDNA or gDNA.

Authors' analysis steps: Amplification of reference gene primers provided the estimated nucleated cell counts. TCRdb's copy holds only in-frame clones and misses some; the assay was immunoSEQ multiplex PCR. Clonal size and the V and J genes are those of that table, whereas D and trimming came from the DNA. The table lists about 130,000 clones, approximately 82% of them singletons. Germline values: CDR1 SQVTM, CDR2 ANQGSEA. This CDR3 is 14 amino acids long. Trimming stripped 6 bases from V and 4 bases from J, with 19 bases between. This chain connects TRBV29-1 to TRBJ2-7; perhaps TRBD1 as D (6 bases). Specimen: peripheral blood. This receptor was obtained from a woman in her forties or fifties with acute or convalescent COVID-19. The CDR3 is CSVKKAQGQYEQYF. The DNA of the CDR3 is TGCAGCGTCAAAAAGGCACAGGGTCAATACGAGCAGTACTTC.